Shown below are 19 T cell receptor beta chains from a single sample sequenced in a study of beta chain features in type 1 diabetes. Study-wide findings and caveats: Significant though moderate, a shortening of TCRB CDR3s appeared in all four CD4+ subsets of Type 1 diabetes patients.

These receptors are not linked to any known antigen. Expressed TCRB transcripts were sequenced because the isolated RNA had all been reverse transcribed beforehand. The data were produced by immunoSEQ multiplex PCR, yet TCRdb's version contains in-frame clones alone and is incomplete. The sample has 160,000 or so clones, approximately 8.8% seen once; the top ten hold approximately 0.7%. Sequencing used central memory CD4+ T cells from blood. All receptors come from a woman aged 30 to 39 with type 1 diabetes.

This clone has just a few counts. The chain joins TRBV7-3 to TRBJ2-5; 8 nucleotides agree with TRBD1. Germline V gene sequence: CDR1 SGHTA, CDR2 FQGTGA. The trim removed 0 bases at V and 5 bases at J, leaving 2 bases unmatched. CDR3 length: 14 residues. The CDR3 DNA reads TGTGCCAGCAGCTTAACCTCAGGGGGCGAGACCCAGTACTTC. Translating it yields CASSLTSGGETQYF.

V gene TRBV28 combines with J gene TRBJ1-1; no clear D. The CDR3 is made up of 13 amino acids. The germline V gene encodes CDR1 MDHEN and CDR2 SYDVKM. Between the trimmed V and J ends, which lost 5 bases and 1 base, there was a span of 8 bases. CDR3 bases: TGTGCCAGCAGTGATAGTTGGAACACTGAAGCTTTCTTT. It is translated as CASSDSWNTEAFF.

The chain has TRBV6-1 and TRBJ1-1; perhaps TRBD1 as D (6 bases). Trimming left V 6 bases short and J 6 bases short, with 20 bases between. CDR3 size: 15 residues. Germline CDR1 MNHNS, CDR2 SASEGT. This CDR3 reads CASSPSRTQGPEAFF. Here the CDR3 DNA reads TGTGCCAGCAGCCCATCCCGCACCCAGGGGCCTGAAGCTTTCTTT.

The genes are TRBV30 and TRBJ2-3; 9 bases match TRBD2. Germline V gene data show CDR1 as GTSNPN and CDR2 as SVGIG (reference sequence). CDR3 size: 13 residues. V gave up 1 base and J gave up 8 bases; unmatched junction bases: 4. Written as DNA, the CDR3 is TGTGCCTGGAGTGGAGGACTAGCGACTACGCAGTATTTT. This sequence encodes CAWSGGLATTQYF.

The chain combines TRBV11-2 with TRBJ2-3; tentatively, D is TRBD2 (5 bases). This CDR3 contains 15 residues. The V gene lost 1 base and the J gene lost 3 bases, with 11 bases spanning the gap. Germline CDR1 reads SGHAT; CDR2 reads FQNNGV. CDR3 amino acids: CASSLVERSTDTQYF. The CDR3 nucleotides are TGTGCCAGCAGCTTAGTCGAGCGGTCAACAGATACGCAGTATTTT.

This clone was seen a few times. The V gene is TRBV4-1, the J gene TRBJ2-5; the D gene is possibly TRBD1 (6 bases). Trimming pared 0 bases from V and 6 bases from J, leaving 8 bases between. CDR3 size: 13 residues. The germline V gene has CDR1 MGHRA and CDR2 YSYEKL. The CDR3 region has the DNA TGCGCCAGCAGCCAAGATCAGGGGAAGACCCAGTACTTC. Translated, it gives CASSQDQGKTQYF.

Only a few counts were recorded for this clone. The chain has TRBV4-1 and TRBJ2-3, with D perhaps matching TRBD2 (7 bases). Germline V gene data show CDR1 as MGHRA and CDR2 as YSYEKL. The CDR3 is 17 residues long. Trimming cost V 6 bases and J 5 bases, with 24 bases left between them. CDR3 in amino acids: CASRRGASGGGGDTQYF. DNA of the CDR3: TGCGCCAGCAGAAGAGGGGCTAGCGGAGGGGGGGGAGATACGCAGTATTTT.

In its sample, this clone was seen a few times. CDR3 sequence (DNA): TGTGCCAGTTCAACGGGGGGGTCCAGGGAGGGCAATGAGCAGTTCTTC. It yields the protein CASSTGGSREGNEQFF. The rearrangement links TRBV19 to TRBJ2-1; TRBD2 matches 8 bases. V lost 8 bases to trimming and J lost 6 bases; unmatched junction nucleotides: 15. The CDR3 contains 16 residues. CDR1 is LNHDA, CDR2 SQIVND, per germline (reference sequence).

Turning to this clone: Other DNA sequences in this specimen translate into the identical CDR3. V usage is TRBV6-5 and J usage is TRBJ2-7, with 7 bases that match TRBD2. From germline, CDR1 is MNHEY and CDR2 SVGAGI. The CDR3 extends over 15 amino acids. After removal of 0 bases from V and 4 bases from J, the junction contained 6 bases not matched to a gene. The CDR3 DNA follows: TGTGCCAGCAGTTACTCGGGGGGGTTAGGGTACGAGCAGTACTTC. It translates to CASSYSGGLGYEQYF.

This clone was counted a few times. The gene calls are TRBV10-3 and TRBJ1-2; D unresolved. V shed 7 bases and J shed 4 bases, with 13 bases lying between them. Germline-derived CDR1 and CDR2 are ENHRY and SYGVKD. CDR3 length: 13 amino acids. The CDR3 is CAIKREDFYGYTF. CDR3 bases: TGTGCCATCAAGAGGGAGGATTTCTATGGCTACACCTTC.

This rearrangement joins TRBV29-1 to TRBJ2-3; the match to TRBD1 covers 10 bases. The V gene end was trimmed by 4 bases and the J gene end by 3 bases; junction bases not matched to a gene: 7. The CDR3 runs to 15 residues. From germline, CDR1 is SQVTM and CDR2 ANQGSEA. The CDR3 loop reads CSVAPTGGITDTQYF. The CDR3 coding sequence is TGCAGCGTTGCCCCGACAGGGGGCATTACAGATACGCAGTATTTT.

There are a few counts of this clone. J is TRBJ2-1 and V is TRBV4-2; 10 bases align to TRBD2. V shed 0 bases and J 4 bases; nucleotides not matched to a gene: 0. The CDR3 runs to 15 residues. Germline V gene sequence: CDR1 LGHNA, CDR2 YNFKEQ. The CDR3 DNA follows: TGTGCCAGCAGCCAAGAAGCGGGAGGGTACAATGAGCAGTTCTTC. Amino acids: CASSQEAGGYNEQFF.

The chain has TRBV5-4 and TRBJ2-7, with TRBD2 matching 15 bases. Trimming took 3 bases from V and 13 from J; bases not matched to a gene: 8. From germline, CDR1 is SGHNT and CDR2 YYREEE (reference sequence). CDR3 length: 14 residues. CDR3 in DNA: TGTGCCAGCAGCTCAGGACTAGCGGGAGGGCCCTATTACTTC. Protein: CASSSGLAGGPYYF. The full variable domain, with the rest looked up from reference TRBV5-4 and TRBJ2-7, is ETGVTQSPTHLIKTRGQQVTLRCSSQSGHNTVSWYQQALGQGPQFIFQYYREEENGRGNFPPRFSGLQFPNYSSELNVNALELDDSALYLCASSSGLAGGPYYFGPGTRLTVT.

The chain links TRBV9 to TRBJ2-7, with D perhaps matching TRBD1 (6 bases). The ends were cut back, 0 bases at V and 3 bases at J, with 10 bases in the middle. The CDR3 consists of 14 residues. Germline V gives CDR1 SGDLS, CDR2 YYNGEE. The CDR3 sequence: CASSVGGQNYEQYF. The CDR3 bases are TGTGCCAGCAGCGTAGGAGGACAGAACTACGAGCAGTACTTC.

The chain carries TRBV2 and TRBJ1-5; 9 nucleotides align to TRBD1. Germline V gene sequence: CDR1 SNHLY, CDR2 FYNNEI. With V trimmed by 5 bases and J by 4 bases, 9 bases remained unmatched. CDR3 length equals 16 residues. CDR3 sequence reads: CASSPTMGQGNQPQHF. The CDR3 bases are TGTGCCAGCAGTCCTACCATGGGACAGGGTAATCAGCCCCAGCATTTT.

The rearrangement uses TRBV5-4 and TRBJ2-1; 8 bases align to TRBD2. After removal of 4 bases from V and 3 bases from J, the junction contained 12 bases not matched to a gene. Germline loops: CDR1 SGHNT, CDR2 YYREEE (reference sequence). The CDR3 has 17 amino acids. The CDR3 reads CASSNSRGGGSYNEQFF. The CDR3, as DNA: TGTGCCAGCAGCAACTCAAGGGGCGGGGGGAGCTACAATGAGCAGTTCTTC.

Only a few counts were recorded for this clone. CDR3 nucleotides: TGTGCCAGCAGTGAAACGGGAGTTGTCGGGGAGCTGTTTTTT. Translation: CASSETGVVGELFF. The J gene is TRBJ2-2, the V gene TRBV2; D is possibly TRBD2 (6 bases). From germline, CDR1 is SNHLY and CDR2 FYNNEI. This CDR3 contains 14 residues. V shed 2 bases and J shed 7 bases, with 11 bases lying between them.

This clone has more than one count but fewer than ten. V and J are TRBV19 and TRBJ2-1; 9 nucleotides match TRBD1. Losses at the gene ends were 4 bases for V and 2 bases for J; bases not matched to a gene: 0. Per the germline V gene, CDR1 is LNHDA and CDR2 is SQIVND (reference sequence). CDR3 size: 14 residues. The DNA of the CDR3 is TGTGCCAGTAGTAGGACAGGGGCCTACAATGAGCAGTTCTTC. It codes for CASSRTGAYNEQFF.

This chain links TRBV10-3 with TRBJ1-4, with 9 bases identical to TRBD1. In germline, CDR1 is ENHRY, CDR2 SYGVKD. V lost 6 bases, J lost 10 bases, and 12 bases stayed unmatched. The length of the CDR3 is 15 residues. The CDR3, as DNA: TGTGCCATCAGCCCCGGGACAGGGAAGGAGGGAAAACTGTTTTTT. The encoded protein is CAISPGTGKEGKLFF.